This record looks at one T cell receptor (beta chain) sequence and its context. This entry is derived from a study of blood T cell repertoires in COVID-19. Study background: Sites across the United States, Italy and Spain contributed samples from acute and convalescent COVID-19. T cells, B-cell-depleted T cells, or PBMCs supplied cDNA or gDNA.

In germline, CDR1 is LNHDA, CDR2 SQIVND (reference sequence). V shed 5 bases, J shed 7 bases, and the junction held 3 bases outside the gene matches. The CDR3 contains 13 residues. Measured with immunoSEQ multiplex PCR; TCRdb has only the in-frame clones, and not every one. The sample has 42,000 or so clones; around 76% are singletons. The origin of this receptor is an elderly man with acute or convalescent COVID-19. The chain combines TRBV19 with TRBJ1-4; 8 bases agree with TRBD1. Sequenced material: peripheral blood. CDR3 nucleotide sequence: TGTGCCAGTAGTGGACAGGGCTTTGAAAAACTGTTTTTT. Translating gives CASSGQGFEKLFF.